This T cell receptor (beta chain) was captured in a study of chemoradiotherapy in HPV16-positive cancers. Study as a whole: Candidate HPV-specific clones and shared TCR motifs came from a couple of HPV16-positive patients.

Method: immunoSEQ multiplex PCR; TCRdb's copy keeps in-frame clones and lacks some. Of 9,000 to 15,000 clones in the sample, around 68% were seen once. This clone occurred a few times. Trimming shortened V by 3 bases and J by 10 bases, and 10 bases separated the two germline ends. The germline gives CDR1 MNHNY, CDR2 SVGAGI (reference sequence). This CDR3 is 13 amino acids long. Repertoires were sampled repeatedly during chemoradiotherapy. The J gene is TRBJ1-6, the V gene TRBV6-6; no clear D gene. Sampling was conducted from a patient who underwent chemoradiotherapy. The source of this sequence is a human donor with HPV-associated anogenital cancer. CDR3 sequence reads: CASSYGVSSPLHF. The CDR3 region has the DNA TGTGCCAGCAGTTATGGGGTTAGCTCACCCCTCCACTTT.